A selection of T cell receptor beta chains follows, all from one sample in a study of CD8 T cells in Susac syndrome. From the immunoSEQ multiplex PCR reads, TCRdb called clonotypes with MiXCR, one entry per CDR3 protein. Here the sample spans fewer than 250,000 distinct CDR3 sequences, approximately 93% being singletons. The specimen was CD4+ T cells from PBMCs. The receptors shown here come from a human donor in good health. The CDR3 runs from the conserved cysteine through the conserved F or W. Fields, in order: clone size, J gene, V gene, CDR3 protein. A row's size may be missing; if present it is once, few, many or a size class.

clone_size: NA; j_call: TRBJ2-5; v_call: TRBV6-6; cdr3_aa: CASSYSGGSHETQYF
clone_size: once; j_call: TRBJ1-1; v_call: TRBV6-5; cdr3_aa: CASIPSSGTEAFF
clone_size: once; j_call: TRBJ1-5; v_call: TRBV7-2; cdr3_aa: CASSLVGGAQHF
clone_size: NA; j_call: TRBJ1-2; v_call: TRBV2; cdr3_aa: CASSETGFGYTF
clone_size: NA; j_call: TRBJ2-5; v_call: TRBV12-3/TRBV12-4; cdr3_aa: CASSLGAGTTKETQYF
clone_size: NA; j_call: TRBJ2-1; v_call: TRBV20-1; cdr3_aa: CSAGPDNEQFF
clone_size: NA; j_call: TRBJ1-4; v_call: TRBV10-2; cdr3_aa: CASSERDEKLFF
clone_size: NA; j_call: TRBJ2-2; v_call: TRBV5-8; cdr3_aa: CARPSSETRRTGELFF
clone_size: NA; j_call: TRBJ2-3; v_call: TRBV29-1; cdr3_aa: CSVPPPGGGTDTQYF
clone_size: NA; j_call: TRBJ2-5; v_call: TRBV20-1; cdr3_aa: CSAGVEGAGTQYF
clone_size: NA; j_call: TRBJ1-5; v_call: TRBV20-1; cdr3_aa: CSANPSAGASQPQHF
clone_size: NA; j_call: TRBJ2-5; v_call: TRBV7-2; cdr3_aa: CASSPGTLGETQYF
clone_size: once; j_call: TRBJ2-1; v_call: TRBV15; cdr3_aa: CATSRPRDARDYNEQFF
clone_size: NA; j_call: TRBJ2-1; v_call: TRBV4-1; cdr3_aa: CASSQTENNEQFF